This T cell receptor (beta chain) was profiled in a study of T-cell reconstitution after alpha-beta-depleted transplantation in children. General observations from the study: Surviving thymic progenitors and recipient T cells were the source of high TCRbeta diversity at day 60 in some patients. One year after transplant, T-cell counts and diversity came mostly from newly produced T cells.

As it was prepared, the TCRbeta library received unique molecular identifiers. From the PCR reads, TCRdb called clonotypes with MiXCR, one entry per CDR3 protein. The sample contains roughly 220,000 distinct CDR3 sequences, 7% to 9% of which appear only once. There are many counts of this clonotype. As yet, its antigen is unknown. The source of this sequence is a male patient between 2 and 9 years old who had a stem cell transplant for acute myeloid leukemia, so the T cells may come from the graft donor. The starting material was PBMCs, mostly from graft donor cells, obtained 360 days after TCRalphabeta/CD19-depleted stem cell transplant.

The DNA of the CDR3 is TGTGCCAGCAGCCCCGCGGGGGGGAGCACAGATACGCAGTATTTT. Protein sequence: CASSPAGGSTDTQYF. The gene calls are TRBV12-3 or TRBV12-4 and TRBJ2-3; 9 nucleotides align to TRBD2. The CDR3 is 15 residues long. Unmatched junction bases numbered 4, after V lost 6 bases and J lost 0 bases.